These 26 T cell receptor beta chains were sequenced from one sample in a study of type 1 and type 2 diabetes patients (dated by TCRdb to about 2016). These reads were obtained on an Illumina MiSeq. For TCRbeta CDR3 amplification, the template was genomic DNA taken from the sorted T cell subsets. The TCRbeta CDR3 region was amplified by multiplex PCR using 30 forward and 13 reverse primers. TCRdb cleaned the public reads at Q25 with fastp, built clones with MiXCR and kept in-frame beta chains. Entries that share a CDR3 protein sequence are merged under the most common genes and DNA. The table for this sample lists 270,000 or so distinct CDR3 sequences; roughly 48% of them were counted only once. The ten largest clones capture roughly 15% of the sample. The sample consisted of peripheral blood mononuclear cells (PBMCs). Receptors originate from a man between 18 and 29 years old with type 2 diabetes.

The gene calls are TRBV29-1 and TRBJ2-7; D might be TRBD1 (6 bases). This CDR3 is built from 14 residues. V lost 5 bases and J 0 bases, leaving 14 bases between the germline ends. Germline V gives CDR1 SQVTM, CDR2 ANQGSEA. The chain's CDR3 is CSVRGGSPSYEQYF. CDR3 coding DNA: TGCAGCGTTCGAGGGGGTTCCCCCTCCTACGAGCAGTACTTC.

This chain uses TRBV9 with TRBJ2-3; the match to TRBD2 covers 13 bases. The CDR3 consists of 16 residues. Germline CDR1 is SGDLS and CDR2 is YYNGEE. Trimming cost V 4 bases and J 2 bases; bases outside gene matches: 4. The DNA for the CDR3 is TGTGCCAGCAGCCCGGGACTAGCGGGGTACACAGATACGCAGTATTTT. It specifies CASSPGLAGYTDTQYF.

This clonotype was picked up a small number of times. This rearrangement joins TRBV5-1 to TRBJ1-5; the match to TRBD1 covers 9 bases. Germline V CDR1 and CDR2: SGHRS, YFSETQ. CDR3 length: 14 amino acids. V dropped 3 bases and J dropped 4; count of bases not matched to a gene: 2. CDR3 in amino acids: CASSSGTGNQPQHF. DNA for the CDR3: TGCGCCAGCAGCTCCGGGACAGGGAATCAGCCCCAGCATTTT.

The rearrangement links TRBV7-9 to TRBJ2-5; the D call may be TRBD1 or TRBD2 (6 bases each). Germline CDR1 SEHNR, CDR2 FQNEAQ (reference sequence). V was cut by 4 bases and J by 7 bases, with 10 bases left in between. This CDR3 is 12 amino acids long. CDR3 sequence reads: CASSSEGGTQYF. CDR3 DNA: TGTGCCAGCAGCTCCGAGGGGGGGACCCAGTACTTC.

The genes are TRBV20-1 and TRBJ2-2; 7 nucleotides match TRBD1. V was pared by 5 bases and J by 1 base, with 4 bases of the junction left unmatched. The CDR3 loop spans 14 amino acids. CDR1 and CDR2 (germline): DFQATT, SNEGSKA (reference sequence). Here the CDR3 DNA reads TGCAGTGCTTGGGACAGTGTGAACACCGGGGAGCTGTTTTTT. Residues: CSAWDSVNTGELFF.

The V call is TRBV14, the J call TRBJ2-3; D might be TRBD1 or TRBD2, each matching 6 bases. V gave up 0 bases and J gave up 1 base, with 14 bases separating them. CDR3 size: 17 residues. CDR1 is SGHDN and CDR2 is FVKESK in the germline V gene. The CDR3 nucleotides are TGTGCCAGCAGCCAAGATAGGGAGGACAGTCGCACAGATACGCAGTATTTT. Translation gives CASSQDREDSRTDTQYF.

The chain recombines TRBV6-2 or TRBV6-3 with TRBJ2-1, with 8 bases that match TRBD2. CDR3 length: 15 residues. The trim removed 8 bases at V and 0 bases at J, leaving 6 bases unmatched. Germline V CDR1 and CDR2: MNHEY, SVGEGT. The CDR3 nucleotides are TGTGCCAGCCGCCCCGGGACTAGCTCCTACAATGAGCAGTTCTTC. This sequence encodes CASRPGTSSYNEQFF.

The V and J genes are TRBV19 and TRBJ1-6, with D unclear. Germline V gives CDR1 LNHDA, CDR2 SQIVND (reference sequence). The V end was cut by 4 bases, the J end by 4 bases, with 8 bases between. This CDR3 comprises 14 residues. The CDR3 region has the DNA TGTGCCAGTAGTAGCACGGGTTATAATTCACCCCTCCACTTT. Its protein is CASSSTGYNSPLHF.

The chain combines TRBV7-2 with TRBJ2-5; D is possibly TRBD2 (7 bases). Trimming removed 3 bases at V and 5 bases at J, with 16 bases between. Looked up from germline, CDR1 is SGHTA and CDR2 is FQGNSA. This CDR3 contains 15 residues. DNA of the CDR3: TGTGCCAGCAGCTTCGGGGGGCTAGCGCCGGAGACCCAGTACTTC. Translated, it gives CASSFGGLAPETQYF. The variable domain in full, completed from reference TRBV7-2 and TRBJ2-5, reads GAGVSQSPSNKVTEKGKDVELRCDPISGHTALYWYRQSLGQGLEFLIYFQGNSAPDKSGLPSDRFSAERTGGSVSTLTIQRTQQEDSAVYLCASSFGGLAPETQYFGPGTRLLVL.

To note about this clonotype: A read error may be the cause here, since a much bigger clone is one base away. The J gene is TRBJ2-6, the V gene TRBV7-3, with a tentative D call TRBD2 (6 bases). The CDR3 has 13 amino acids. The germline gives CDR1 SGHTA, CDR2 FQGTGA. The CDR3 sequence: CANRGSGANVMTF. DNA for the CDR3: TGTGCTAACCGGGGGTCTGGGGCCAACGTCATGACTTTC.

This clonotype was picked up a small number of times. This chain uses TRBV4-1 with TRBJ2-2; TRBD1 matches at 8 bases. This CDR3 has 15 residues. The J segment lost 6 bases and the V segment lost 3 bases, leaving 6 bases of the junction unmatched. Germline CDR1 MGHRA, CDR2 YSYEKL. The CDR3 reads CASSHPDREAGELFF. For the CDR3, the DNA is TGCGCCAGCAGCCACCCGGACAGGGAGGCCGGGGAGCTGTTTTTT.

The chain employs TRBV5-1 and TRBJ2-2; no definite D call. CDR3 length equals 13 residues. The germline V gene has CDR1 SGHRS and CDR2 YFSETQ. Trimming cost V 6 bases and J 6 bases, with 12 bases left between them. The CDR3 sequence is CASTPSESGELFF. CDR3 nucleotide sequence: TGCGCCAGCACCCCCTCCGAGTCCGGGGAGCTGTTTTTT.

The chain combines TRBV20-1 with TRBJ2-1; maybe TRBD2 (5 bases). V was clipped by 6 bases and J by 8 bases, with 14 bases between them. The germline V gene has CDR1 DFQATT and CDR2 SNEGSKA (reference sequence). The CDR3 totals 12 residues. CDR3: CSALRGLDEQFF. CDR3 coding DNA: TGCAGTGCCCTGAGAGGGTTGGATGAGCAGTTCTTC.

This clonotype was counted ten times or more. This rearrangement joins TRBV30 to TRBJ2-5, with unresolved D. The CDR3 contains 11 residues. Trimming took off 0 bases at V and 3 bases at J, with 2 bases between the two ends. Germline CDR1 is GTSNPN and CDR2 is SVGIG (reference sequence). The CDR3 here is CAWSVKETQYF. The CDR3 DNA reads TGTGCCTGGAGTGTGAAAGAGACCCAGTACTTC.

This clonotype was recorded a few times. The V and J genes are TRBV30 and TRBJ1-2; 7 bases agree with TRBD1. The CDR3 has 12 residues. Germline trimming cut 4 bases from V and 4 bases from J; bases unmatched to any gene: 3. CDR1 GTSNPN and CDR2 SVGIG come from the germline V gene (reference sequence). CDR3 sequence: CAWTGGAYGYTF. The CDR3 coding sequence is TGTGCCTGGACAGGGGGTGCCTATGGCTACACCTTC.

The gene calls are TRBV30 and TRBJ2-4; the match to TRBD2 covers 12 bases. The CDR3 has 14 residues. J was trimmed by 8 bases and V by 3 bases; bases with no gene match: 5. Germline V lookup: CDR1 GTSNPN, CDR2 SVGIG (reference sequence). The chain's CDR3 is CAWRASGRGDIQYF. The DNA of the CDR3 is TGTGCCTGGAGGGCTAGCGGGAGGGGTGACATTCAGTACTTC.

This clonotype has more than one count but fewer than ten. The V and J genes are TRBV7-2 and TRBJ1-5, with TRBD1 matching over 7 bases. The CDR3 has 15 residues. Trimming cost V 5 bases and J 3 bases; bases outside gene matches: 7. Germline V CDR1 and CDR2: SGHTA, FQGNSA. CDR3 coding DNA: TGTGCCAGCAGCGTCACAGGGGCCGACAATCAGCCCCAGCATTTT. This sequence encodes CASSVTGADNQPQHF.

This chain links TRBV6-6 with TRBJ2-7; D is possibly TRBD1 or TRBD2 (5 bases each). CDR1 and CDR2 from the germline V gene are MNHNY and SVGAGI (reference sequence). This CDR3 is built from 15 residues. V dropped 5 bases and J dropped 4 bases, with 18 bases sitting between them. The CDR3 spells CASSRGTGTRYEQYF. Written as DNA, the CDR3 is TGTGCCAGCAGTCGGGGTACAGGTACACGTTACGAGCAGTACTTC.

This clonotype was counted between two and nine times. The chain couples TRBV9 to TRBJ1-1; D ambiguous. This CDR3 is 15 amino acids long. Germline CDR1 SGDLS, CDR2 YYNGEE. V shed 0 bases and J shed 2 bases, with 11 bases lying between them. The CDR3 sequence: CASSVEVGSNTEAFF. The CDR3 nucleotides read TGTGCCAGCAGCGTAGAGGTAGGGTCCAACACTGAAGCTTTCTTT. Combining the CDR3 with reference TRBV9 and TRBJ1-1 gives the whole variable domain DSGVTQTPKHLITATGQRVTLRCSPRSGDLSVYWYQQSLDQGLQFLIQYYNGEERAKGNILERFSAQQFPDLHSELNLSSLELGDSALYFCASSVEVGSNTEAFFGQGTRLTVV.

With regard to this clonotype: The junction and the germline gene differ at one end; a read error may be behind it. V gene TRBV28 combines with J gene TRBJ2-4; the D gene is possibly TRBD1 (7 bases). The CDR3 totals 17 residues. CDR1 is MDHEN and CDR2 is SYDVKM in the germline V gene. CDR3 bases: TGTGCCAGCAATTTCGGTCCAGGGGGGCAGGGCAAAAACGTTCAGTACTTC. Amino acids: CASNFGPGGQGKNVQYF. Full variable domain (remainder filled in from reference TRBV28 and TRBJ2-4): DVKVTQSSRYLVKRTGEKVFLECVQDMDHENMFWYRQDPGLGLRLIYFSYDVKMKEKGDIPEGYSVSREKKERFSLILESASTNQTSMYLCASNFGPGGQGKNVQYFGAGTRLSVL.

Turning to this clonotype: This could be a read error, since a much larger clone is one nucleotide away. The J gene is TRBJ1-4, the V gene TRBV25-1, with 7 bases that match TRBD1. Losses at the gene ends were 4 bases for V and 2 bases for J; bases not matched to a gene: 10. Per germline, CDR1 MGHDK and CDR2 SYGVNS. The CDR3 is made up of 17 amino acids. The CDR3 loop is CASSGGAGGRTNEKLFF. The CDR3 DNA sequence: TGTGCCAGCAGTGGCGGAGCAGGGGGACGGACTAATGAAAAACTGTTTTTT.

This clonotype turned up a few times. V usage is TRBV4-1 and J usage is TRBJ2-1; D tentatively reads TRBD1 or TRBD2 (5 bases each). Trimming left V 1 base short and J 8 bases short, with 12 bases between. The CDR3 length is 14 residues. Germline values: CDR1 MGHRA, CDR2 YSYEKL. The CDR3 reads CASSQAPGDDEQFF. CDR3 nucleotides: TGCGCCAGCAGCCAAGCCCCTGGGGACGATGAGCAGTTCTTC.

The rearrangement joins TRBV9 to TRBJ2-2; D gene ambiguous. The CDR3 runs 18 residues. The germline V gene encodes CDR1 SGDLS and CDR2 YYNGEE. The ends were cut back, 0 bases at V and 0 bases at J, with 15 bases in the middle. The CDR3 DNA is TGTGCCAGCAGCGTAGAGAGTCGGGTCAGGCCGAACACCGGGGAGCTGTTTTTT. Its protein is CASSVESRVRPNTGELFF.

The rearrangement links TRBV25-1 to TRBJ1-1, with D possibly matching TRBD1 (5 bases). The V end lost 0 bases, the J end lost 11 bases, and 7 bases lay between the germline ends. CDR1 and CDR2 from the germline V gene are MGHDK and SYGVNS. The CDR3 covers 11 residues. The CDR3 sequence: CASSEYGGAFF. The CDR3 DNA reads TGTGCCAGCAGTGAATATGGGGGGGCTTTCTTT.

This clonotype was detected many times. CDR3 sequence: CATSARRQAIVYNVLTF. In nucleotides, the CDR3 is TGTGCCACCAGCGCCCGTCGGCAGGCCATAGTCTATAACGTCCTGACTTTC. The rearrangement links TRBV15 to TRBJ2-6; D remains ambiguous. Germline V lookup: CDR1 LNHNV, CDR2 YYDKDF (reference sequence). The CDR3 has 17 amino acids. V gave up 5 bases and J gave up 10 bases, with 24 bases separating them.

The chain recombines TRBV7-9 with TRBJ2-1, with D perhaps given as TRBD1 or TRBD2 (5 bases each). This CDR3 comprises 16 residues. V was clipped by 5 bases and J by 5 bases, with 19 bases between them. Germline V lookup: CDR1 SEHNR, CDR2 FQNEAQ (reference sequence). The DNA of the CDR3 is TGTGCCAGCAGCCATTATCGGGACCCCCCCCACAATGAGCAGTTCTTC. It encodes CASSHYRDPPHNEQFF.